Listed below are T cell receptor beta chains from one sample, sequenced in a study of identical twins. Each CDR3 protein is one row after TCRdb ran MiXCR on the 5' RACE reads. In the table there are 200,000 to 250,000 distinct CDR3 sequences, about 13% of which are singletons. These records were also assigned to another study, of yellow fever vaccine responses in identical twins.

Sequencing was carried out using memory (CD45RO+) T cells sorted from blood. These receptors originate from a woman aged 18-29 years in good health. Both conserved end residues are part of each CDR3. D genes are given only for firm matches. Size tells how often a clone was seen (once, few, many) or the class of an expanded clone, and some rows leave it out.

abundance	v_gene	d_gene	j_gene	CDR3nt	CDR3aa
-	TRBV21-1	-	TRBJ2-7	TGTGCCAGCAGGGCCGGCGGGAGGGGGGCGGCTCACCAGTACTTC	CASRAGGRGAAHQYF
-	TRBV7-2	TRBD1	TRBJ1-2	TGTGCCAGCAGCCGGACAGGCTATGGCTACACCTTC	CASSRTGYGYTF
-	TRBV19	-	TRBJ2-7	TGTGCCAGTAGTCCCGAGGTCGCGTCCCGCGAGCAGTACTTC	CASSPEVASREQYF
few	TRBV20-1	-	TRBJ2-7	TGCAGTGCTAGAGAACAGTTTGAGAGGTTGCACGAGCAGTACTTC	CSAREQFERLHEQYF
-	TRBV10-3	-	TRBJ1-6	TGTGCCATCAGTGAGGGGGGGAATTCACCCCTCCACTTT	CAISEGGNSPLHF
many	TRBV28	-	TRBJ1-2	TGTGCCACAGCCAGGTTTCCTATGGCTGGAACCTTC	CATARFPMAGTF
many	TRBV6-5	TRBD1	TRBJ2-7	TGTGCCAGCAGTTACTCGGGACAGTCCAGCTCCTACGAGCAGTACTTC	CASSYSGQSSSYEQYF
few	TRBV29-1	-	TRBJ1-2	TGCAGCGTTGAAGAGGACAGCCTTTATGGCTACACCTTC	CSVEEDSLYGYTF
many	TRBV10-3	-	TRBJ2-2	TGTGCCATCAGTGATTATCGGGACGTTCCCGGGGAGCTGTTTTTT	CAISDYRDVPGELFF
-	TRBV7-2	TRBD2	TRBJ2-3	TGTGCCAGCAGCTTAAGGGGCCAGCGGGGTCGGGCAGATACGCAGTATTTT	CASSLRGQRGRADTQYF
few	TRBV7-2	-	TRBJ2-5	TGTGCCAGCAGTTTGGACAGCCCGATCCGCGGGGAGACCCAGTACTTC	CASSLDSPIRGETQYF
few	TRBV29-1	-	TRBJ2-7	TGCAGCGTCATTGACAGGTCCAGCTCCTACGAGCAGTACTTC	CSVIDRSSSYEQYF
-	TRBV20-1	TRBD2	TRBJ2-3	TGCAGTGCTAGAGATATAGCGGGGGGGCATGTAGATACGCAGTATTTT	CSARDIAGGHVDTQYF
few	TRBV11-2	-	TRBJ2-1	TGTGCCAGCAGCTTTAGGAGGGGGGCCCCCAATGAGCAGTTCTTC	CASSFRRGAPNEQFF
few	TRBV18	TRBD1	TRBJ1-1	TGTGCCAGCTCACCCGGACAGGTTGGAACTGAAGCTTTCTTT	CASSPGQVGTEAFF
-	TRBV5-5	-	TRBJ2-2	TGTGCCAGCAGCTTGTCCAGGGTGGCCGGGGAGCTGTTTTTT	CASSLSRVAGELFF
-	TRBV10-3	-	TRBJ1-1	TGTGCCATCAGCCTGACGGAGAACACTGAAGCTTTCTTT	CAISLTENTEAFF
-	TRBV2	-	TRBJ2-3	TGTGCCAGCAGTGAAGCAGGAGGAGATACGCAGTATTTT	CASSEAGGDTQYF
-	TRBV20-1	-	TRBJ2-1	TGCAGTGCTAGTCTCGCCAATGAGCAGTTCTTC	CSASLANEQFF
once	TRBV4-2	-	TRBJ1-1	TGTGCCAGCAGCCAAGTCGAGGGCTTGAACACTGAAGCTTTCTTT	CASSQVEGLNTEAFF
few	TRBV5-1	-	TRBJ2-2	TGCGCCAGCAGCCCCGGGACGGCCGTAAACACCGGGGAGCTGTTTTTT	CASSPGTAVNTGELFF
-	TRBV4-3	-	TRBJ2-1	TGCGCCAGCAGCCAAGATATTGGGGGGCTCAATGAGCAGTTCTTC	CASSQDIGGLNEQFF
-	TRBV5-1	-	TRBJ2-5	TGCGCCAGCAGCTTCGGCCTCCGGGGCTCGTACCAAGAGACCCAGTACTTC	CASSFGLRGSYQETQYF
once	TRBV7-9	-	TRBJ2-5	TGTGCCAGCAGCTCAGATCAGGGCCGCGGGGAGACCCAGTACTTC	CASSSDQGRGETQYF
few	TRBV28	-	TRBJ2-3	TGTGCCAGCATCGTCGGCGGCACAGATACGCAGTATTTT	CASIVGGTDTQYF
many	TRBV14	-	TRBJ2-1	TGTGCCAGCAGCCAATTGAGTAACTTGGCCTACAATGAGCAGTTCTTC	CASSQLSNLAYNEQFF
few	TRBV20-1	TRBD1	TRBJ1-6	TGCAGTGCTAGTGGACAGGAGTATTCACCCCTCCACTTT	CSASGQEYSPLHF
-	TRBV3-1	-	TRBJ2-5	TGTGCCAGCACCCCAAGATTAGTGGTAGAGACCCAGTACTTC	CASTPRLVVETQYF
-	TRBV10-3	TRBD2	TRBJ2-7	TGTGCCCCCCTGGGGAGGGAGCACTCCTACGAGCAGTACTTC	CAPLGREHSYEQYF
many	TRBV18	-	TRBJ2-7	TGTGCCAGCTCACAGGGTTTGCGCGAGCAGTACTTC	CASSQGLREQYF
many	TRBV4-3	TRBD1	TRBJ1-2	TGCGCCAGCAGCCAAGCTCTTTATTTCGGGACAGGGGTCTCAAACTATGGCTACACCTTC	CASSQALYFGTGVSNYGYTF
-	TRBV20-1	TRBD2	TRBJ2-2	TGCAGTGCTAGTTGGCGGGGGTACACCGGGGAGCTGTTTTTT	CSASWRGYTGELFF
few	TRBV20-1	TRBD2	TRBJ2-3	TGCAGTGCTATTTTCACTAGCGGGGCGAGCACAGATACGCAGTATTTT	CSAIFTSGASTDTQYF